The 5 T cell receptor beta chains in this list originate from one sample, sequenced in a study of T cell responses to AZD1222 COVID-19 vaccine. Repertoires were generated with immunoSEQ multiplex PCR, while TCRdb's copy carries only in-frame clones and drops some. The sample contains 150,000 to 200,000 clones, around nine tenths of which appear only once. Sequenced material: peripheral blood, taken 28 days after the second dose of the MenACWY control vaccine. The origin of the receptors is an adult who received the MenACWY meningococcal vaccine as a control.

The CDR3 protein is CASSQGQTTEAFF. Written as DNA, the CDR3 is TGTGCCAGCAGCCAGGGACAGACCACTGAAGCTTTCTTT. V is TRBV7-2 and J is TRBJ1-1, with TRBD1 matching 7 bases. With 5 bases clipped from V and 4 bases from J, the junction kept 4 bases outside the gene matches. Germline values: CDR1 SGHTA, CDR2 FQGNSA. CDR3 length: 13 residues.

The chain has TRBV27 and TRBJ1-1; D gene unclear. CDR3 size: 14 residues. Germline V gene lookup returns CDR1 MNHEY and CDR2 SMNVEV (reference sequence). Trimming removed 0 bases from V and 7 bases from J, with 12 bases in between. The CDR3 nucleotides are TGTGCCAGCAGTTTATCGAGGGCCGGGTTTGAAGCTTTCTTT. Its translation is CASSLSRAGFEAFF.

This chain connects TRBV2 to TRBJ2-5; D gene uncertain. Germline lookup yields CDR1 SNHLY and CDR2 FYNNEI. This CDR3 spans 13 amino acids. V was cut by 1 base and J by 7 bases, with 10 bases left in between. CDR3: CASSEVRLATQYF. The CDR3 nucleotides read TGTGCCAGCAGTGAAGTCCGGTTGGCGACCCAGTACTTC. The full variable domain, in which reference TRBV2 and TRBJ2-5 provide the parts outside the CDR3, is EPEVTQTPSHQVTQMGQEVILRCVPISNHLYFYWYRQILGQKVEFLVSFYNNEISEKSEIFDDQFSVERPDGSNFTLKIRSTKLEDSAMYFCASSEVRLATQYFGPGTRLLVL.

CDR3 sequence reads: CASSPRTEPYEQYF. CDR3 nucleotides: TGTGCCAGCAGCCCTCGGACAGAGCCCTACGAGCAGTACTTC. The gene calls are TRBV11-2 and TRBJ2-7; possibly TRBD1 for D (6 bases). This CDR3 is built from 14 residues. Germline lookup yields CDR1 SGHAT and CDR2 FQNNGV. The V gene lost 5 bases and the J gene lost 2 bases, with 13 bases spanning the gap.

The chain uses TRBV15 and TRBJ1-5; weak D call: TRBD1 (6 bases). The CDR3 spans 14 residues. Trimming left V 5 bases short and J 3 bases short, with 11 bases between. CDR1 and CDR2 from the germline V gene are LNHNV and YYDKDF (reference sequence). CDR3 residues: CATSPRGVNQPQHF. Here the CDR3 DNA reads TGTGCCACCAGCCCCAGGGGCGTCAATCAGCCCCAGCATTTT.